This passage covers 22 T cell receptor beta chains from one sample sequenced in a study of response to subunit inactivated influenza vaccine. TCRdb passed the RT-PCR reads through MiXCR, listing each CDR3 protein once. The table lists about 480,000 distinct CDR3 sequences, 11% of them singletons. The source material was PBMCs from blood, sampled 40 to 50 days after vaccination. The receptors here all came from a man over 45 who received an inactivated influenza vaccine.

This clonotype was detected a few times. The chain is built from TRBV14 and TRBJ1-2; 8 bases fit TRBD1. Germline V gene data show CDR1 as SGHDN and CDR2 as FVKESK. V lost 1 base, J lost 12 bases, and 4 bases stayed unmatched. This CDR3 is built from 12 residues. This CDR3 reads CASSQGRQGNTF. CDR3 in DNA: TGTGCCAGCAGCCAAGGCCGACAGGGGAACACCTTC.

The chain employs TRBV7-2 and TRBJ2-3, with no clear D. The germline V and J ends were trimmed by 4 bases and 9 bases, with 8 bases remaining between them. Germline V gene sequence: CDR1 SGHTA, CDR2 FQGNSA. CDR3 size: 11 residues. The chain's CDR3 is CASSYGVTQYF. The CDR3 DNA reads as TGTGCCAGCAGCTACGGAGTAACGCAGTATTTT. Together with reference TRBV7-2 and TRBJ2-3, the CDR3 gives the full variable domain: GAGVSQSPSNKVTEKGKDVELRCDPISGHTALYWYRQSLGQGLEFLIYFQGNSAPDKSGLPSDRFSAERTGGSVSTLTIQRTQQEDSAVYLCASSYGVTQYFGPGTRLTVL.

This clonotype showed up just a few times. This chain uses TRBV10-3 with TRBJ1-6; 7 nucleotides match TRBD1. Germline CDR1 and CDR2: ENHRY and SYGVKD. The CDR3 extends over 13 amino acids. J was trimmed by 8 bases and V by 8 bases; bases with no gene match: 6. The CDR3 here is CAIADRADSPLHF. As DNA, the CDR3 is TGTGCCATCGCCGACAGGGCCGATTCACCCCTCCACTTT.

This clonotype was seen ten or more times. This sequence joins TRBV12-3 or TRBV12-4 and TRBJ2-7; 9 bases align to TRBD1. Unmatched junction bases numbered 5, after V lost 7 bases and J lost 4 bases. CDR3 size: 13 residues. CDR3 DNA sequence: TGTGCCAGCAACCTGGACAGGGGTTACGAGCAGTACTTC. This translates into CASNLDRGYEQYF.

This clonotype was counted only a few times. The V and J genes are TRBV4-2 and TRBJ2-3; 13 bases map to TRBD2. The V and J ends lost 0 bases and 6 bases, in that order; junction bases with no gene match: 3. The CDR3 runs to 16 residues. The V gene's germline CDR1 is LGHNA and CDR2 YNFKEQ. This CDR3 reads CASSQDQLAGGDTQYF. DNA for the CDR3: TGTGCCAGCAGCCAAGACCAACTAGCGGGAGGGGATACGCAGTATTTT.

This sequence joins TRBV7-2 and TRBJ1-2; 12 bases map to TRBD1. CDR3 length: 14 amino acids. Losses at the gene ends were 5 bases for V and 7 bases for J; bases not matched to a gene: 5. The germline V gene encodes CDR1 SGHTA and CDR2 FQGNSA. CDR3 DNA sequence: TGTGCCAGCAGCGTCCGGGACAGGGGGCCTGGCTACACCTTC. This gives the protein CASSVRDRGPGYTF.

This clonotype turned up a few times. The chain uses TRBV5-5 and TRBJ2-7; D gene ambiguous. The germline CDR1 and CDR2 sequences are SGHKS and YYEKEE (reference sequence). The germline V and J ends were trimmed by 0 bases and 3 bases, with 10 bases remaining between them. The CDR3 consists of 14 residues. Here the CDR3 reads CASSLVVRNYEQYF. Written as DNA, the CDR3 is TGTGCCAGCAGCTTGGTTGTCCGTAACTACGAGCAGTACTTC.

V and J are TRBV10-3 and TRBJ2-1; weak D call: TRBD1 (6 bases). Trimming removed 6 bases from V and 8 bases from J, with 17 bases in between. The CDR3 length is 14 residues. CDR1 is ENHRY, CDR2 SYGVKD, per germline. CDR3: CAISAMGARYEQFF. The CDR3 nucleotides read TGTGCCATCAGCGCGATGGGGGCGCGGTATGAGCAGTTCTTC.

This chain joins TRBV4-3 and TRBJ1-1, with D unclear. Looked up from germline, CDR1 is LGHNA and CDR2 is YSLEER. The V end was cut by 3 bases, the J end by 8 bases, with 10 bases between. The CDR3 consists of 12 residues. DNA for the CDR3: TGCGCCAGCAGCCACTGGAATGGGGAAGCTTTCTTT. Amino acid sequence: CASSHWNGEAFF.

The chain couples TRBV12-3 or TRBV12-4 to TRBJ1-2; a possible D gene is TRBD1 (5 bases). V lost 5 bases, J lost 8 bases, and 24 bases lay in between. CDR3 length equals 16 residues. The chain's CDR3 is CASSPQRGTAGGGYTF. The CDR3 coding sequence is TGTGCCAGCAGTCCACAACGTGGGACCGCTGGGGGAGGCTACACCTTC.

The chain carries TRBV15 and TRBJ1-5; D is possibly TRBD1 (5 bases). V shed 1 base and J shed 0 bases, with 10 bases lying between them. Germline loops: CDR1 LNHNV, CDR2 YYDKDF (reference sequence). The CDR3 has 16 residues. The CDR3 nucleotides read TGTGCCACCAGCAGAGCCCGGACACATAGCAATCAGCCCCAGCATTTT. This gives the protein CATSRARTHSNQPQHF.

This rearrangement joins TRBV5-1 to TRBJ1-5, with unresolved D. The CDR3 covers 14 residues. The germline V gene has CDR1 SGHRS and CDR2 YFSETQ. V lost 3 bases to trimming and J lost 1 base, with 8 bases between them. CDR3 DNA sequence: TGCGCCAGCAGCTCCGACGGAAGCAATCAGCCCCAGCATTTT. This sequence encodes CASSSDGSNQPQHF.

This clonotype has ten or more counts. The CDR3: CASSYPLDGRNYGYTF. CDR3 DNA: TGTGCCAGCAGTTACCCCTTGGACGGGAGAAACTATGGCTACACCTTC. The chain couples TRBV6-5 to TRBJ1-2; unclear D gene. The germline V gene has CDR1 MNHEY and CDR2 SVGAGI. Trimming stripped 2 bases from V and 2 bases from J, with 15 bases between. CDR3 size: 16 residues.

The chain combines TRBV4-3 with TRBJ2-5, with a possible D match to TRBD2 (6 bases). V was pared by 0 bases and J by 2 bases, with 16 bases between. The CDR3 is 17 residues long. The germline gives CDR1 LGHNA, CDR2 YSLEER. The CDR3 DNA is TGCGCCAGCAGCCAAGATACGGGGGTCGACAGACAAGAGACCCAGTACTTC. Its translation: CASSQDTGVDRQETQYF.

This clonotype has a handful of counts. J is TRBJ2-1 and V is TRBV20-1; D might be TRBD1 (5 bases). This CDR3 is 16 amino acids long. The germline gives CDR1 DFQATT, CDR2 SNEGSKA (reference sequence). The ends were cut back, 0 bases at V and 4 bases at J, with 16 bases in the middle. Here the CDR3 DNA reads TGCAGTGCTAGAGAAAGGGCAGGGTGGACATACAATGAGCAGTTCTTC. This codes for CSARERAGWTYNEQFF.

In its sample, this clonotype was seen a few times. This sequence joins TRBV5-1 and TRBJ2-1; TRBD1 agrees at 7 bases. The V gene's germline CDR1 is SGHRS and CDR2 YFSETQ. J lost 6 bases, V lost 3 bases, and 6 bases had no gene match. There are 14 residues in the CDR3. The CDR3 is CASSSGQVGNEQFF. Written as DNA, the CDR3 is TGCGCCAGCAGCTCCGGACAGGTTGGCAATGAGCAGTTCTTC.

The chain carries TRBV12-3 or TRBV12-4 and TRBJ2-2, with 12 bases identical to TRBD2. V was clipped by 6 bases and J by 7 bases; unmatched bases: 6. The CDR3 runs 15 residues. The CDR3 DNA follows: TGTGCCAGCAGCTTTCTAGCGGGAGGGATCGGGGAGCTGTTTTTT. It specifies CASSFLAGGIGELFF.

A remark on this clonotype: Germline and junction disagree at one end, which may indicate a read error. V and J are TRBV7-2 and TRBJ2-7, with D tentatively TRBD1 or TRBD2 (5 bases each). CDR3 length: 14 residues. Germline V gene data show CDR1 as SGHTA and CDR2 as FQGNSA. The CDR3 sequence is CASGLSQGPYEQYF. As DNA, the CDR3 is TGTGCCAGCGGCTTGAGTCAGGGACCCTACGAGCAGTACTTC.

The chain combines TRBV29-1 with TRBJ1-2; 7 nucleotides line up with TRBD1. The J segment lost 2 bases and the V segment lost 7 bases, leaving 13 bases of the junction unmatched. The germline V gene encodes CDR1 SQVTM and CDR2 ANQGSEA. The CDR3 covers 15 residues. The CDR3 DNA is TGCAGCGGACACGGGGGACAGACTGGGAACTATGGCTACACCTTC. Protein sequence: CSGHGGQTGNYGYTF. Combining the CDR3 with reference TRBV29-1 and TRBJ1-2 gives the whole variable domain SAVISQKPSRDICQRGTSLTIQCQVDSQVTMMFWYRQQPGQSLTLIATANQGSEATYESGFVIDKFPISRPNLTFSTLTVSNMSPEDSSIYLCSGHGGQTGNYGYTFGSGTRLTVV.

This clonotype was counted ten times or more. The CDR3 loop is CASKTRTGNEKLFF. DNA of the CDR3: TGTGCCAGCAAGACTCGGACAGGGAACGAAAAACTGTTTTTT. The gene calls are TRBV6-1 and TRBJ1-4; 8 nucleotides line up with TRBD1. Germline-derived CDR1 and CDR2 are MNHNS and SASEGT. The ends lost 7 bases at V and 8 bases at J; junction bases unmatched: 9. This CDR3 region has 14 residues.

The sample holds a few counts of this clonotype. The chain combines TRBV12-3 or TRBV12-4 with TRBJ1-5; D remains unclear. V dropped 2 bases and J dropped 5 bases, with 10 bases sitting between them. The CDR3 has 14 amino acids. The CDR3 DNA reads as TGTGCCAGCAGTTTACGACGGTTAGATCAGCCCCAGCATTTT. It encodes CASSLRRLDQPQHF.

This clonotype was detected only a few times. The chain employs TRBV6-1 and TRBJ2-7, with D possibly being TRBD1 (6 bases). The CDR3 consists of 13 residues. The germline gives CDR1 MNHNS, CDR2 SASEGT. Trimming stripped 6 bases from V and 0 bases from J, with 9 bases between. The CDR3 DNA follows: TGTGCCAGCAGGCCGGGACACTCCTACGAGCAGTACTTC. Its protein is CASRPGHSYEQYF.